The 21 T cell receptor beta chains given below trace back to one sample, sequenced in a study of blood T cell repertoires in COVID-19. Clones were sequenced by immunoSEQ multiplex PCR, and TCRdb holds only the in-frame ones, with some missing. The repertoire holds over 150,000 clones, 84% seen once, with roughly an eighth in the top ten. Sequencing was performed on peripheral blood. These receptors originate from a human donor in a cohort sampled during active COVID-19.

In this sample, this clone turned up once. The chain uses TRBV27 and TRBJ2-1, with D perhaps matching TRBD2 (6 bases). CDR3 length equals 15 residues. Trimming stripped 7 bases from V and 3 bases from J, with 16 bases between. Germline lookup yields CDR1 MNHEY and CDR2 SMNVEV (reference sequence). Here the CDR3 DNA reads TGTGCCAGCACCCGTAGCGGTCCTTACTACAATGAGCAGTTCTTC. It encodes CASTRSGPYYNEQFF.

V gene TRBV28 combines with J gene TRBJ1-3; a weak D match, TRBD1 (6 bases). Germline CDR1 MDHEN, CDR2 SYDVKM. V lost 5 bases and J lost 4, with 15 bases in between. There are 15 residues in the CDR3. The chain's CDR3 is CASSPLGTTGNTIYF. Here the CDR3 DNA reads TGTGCCAGCAGTCCCCTTGGGACAACAGGAAACACCATATATTTT.

This chain links TRBV12-3 or TRBV12-4 with TRBJ1-4; tentatively, D is TRBD1 (5 bases). V gave up 3 bases and J gave up 4 bases, with 6 bases separating them. This CDR3 spans 13 amino acids. The CDR3 is CASSFRGNEKLFF. CDR3 DNA sequence: TGTGCCAGCAGTTTTAGGGGTAATGAAAAACTGTTTTTT.

The chain links TRBV24-1 to TRBJ2-5; possibly TRBD1 for D (5 bases). V was pared by 0 bases and J by 5 bases, with 15 bases between. Germline V gene data show CDR1 as KGHDR and CDR2 as SFDVKD. CDR3 size: 16 residues. In DNA, the CDR3 is TGTGCCACCAGTGATTTGAAGGGGAAGGGTGGCGAGACCCAGTACTTC. Translation gives CATSDLKGKGGETQYF.

The J gene is TRBJ2-1, the V gene TRBV27; D is undetermined. The V gene's germline CDR1 is MNHEY and CDR2 SMNVEV (reference sequence). The CDR3 is 15 amino acids. V lost 6 bases and J lost 1, with 13 bases in between. The DNA of the CDR3 is TGTGCCAGCAGCCGAGCTAGAAGTTCCTACAATGAGCAGTTCTTC. Protein: CASSRARSSYNEQFF.

The chain carries TRBV3-1 (or the pseudogene TRBV3-2) and TRBJ1-1, with 10 bases matching TRBD1. With V trimmed by 4 bases and J by 1 base, 6 bases remained unmatched. The germline gives CDR1 LGHDT, CDR2 YNNKEL (reference sequence). CDR3 length: 16 residues. The CDR3 DNA is TGTGCCAGCAGCCGACCGGGACAGGGGAAGAACACTGAAGCTTTCTTT. This encodes CASSRPGQGKNTEAFF.

The genes are TRBV7-2 and TRBJ2-1; D is uncertain. The CDR3 extends over 16 amino acids. Germline V lookup: CDR1 SGHTA, CDR2 FQGNSA. The ends were cut back, 4 bases at V and 1 base at J, with 14 bases in the middle. CDR3 loop: CASSSLSGASYNEQFF. The CDR3 DNA follows: TGTGCCAGCAGCTCCCTATCAGGTGCGTCCTACAATGAGCAGTTCTTC. The complete variable domain, with remaining parts taken from reference TRBV7-2 and TRBJ2-1, reads GAGVSQSPSNKVTEKGKDVELRCDPISGHTALYWYRQSLGQGLEFLIYFQGNSAPDKSGLPSDRFSAERTGGSVSTLTIQRTQQEDSAVYLCASSSLSGASYNEQFFGPGTRLTVL.

The genes are TRBV29-1 and TRBJ2-1, with D possibly being TRBD2 (6 bases). The germline V gene has CDR1 SQVTM and CDR2 ANQGSEA. V gave up 7 bases and J gave up 2 bases, with 9 bases separating them. The CDR3 is 12 amino acids. The DNA for the CDR3 is TGCAGCGCGGGACTTCCCTACAATGAGCAGTTCTTC. This sequence encodes CSAGLPYNEQFF.

This chain uses TRBV29-1 with TRBJ2-1, with a possible D match to TRBD2 (5 bases). The CDR3 contains 10 residues. CDR1 SQVTM and CDR2 ANQGSEA come from the germline V gene. V dropped 6 bases and J dropped 10 bases, with 10 bases sitting between them. The CDR3: CSVGEQEQFF. CDR3 bases: TGCAGCGTCGGGGAGCAAGAGCAGTTCTTC.

This clone occurred once. This rearrangement joins TRBV21-1 to TRBJ2-7; the table assigns TRBD1, which was not confirmed against the DNA. TRBV21-1 is listed as a pseudogene. The CDR3 consists of 16 residues. The CDR3, as DNA: TGTGCCAGCAGCAACCCTGGGACAGGGTTCGTCTACGAGCAGTACTTC. Its protein product is CASSNPGTGFVYEQYF.

This clone was counted a single time. V is TRBV14 and J is TRBJ2-5, with a tentative D call TRBD2 (5 bases). V was cut by 1 base and J by 5 bases, with 8 bases left in between. The germline V gene has CDR1 SGHDN and CDR2 FVKESK. CDR3 length: 13 residues. The CDR3 DNA follows: TGTGCCAGCAGCCAAGTGAGGGTTGAGACCCAGTACTTC. Amino acid sequence: CASSQVRVETQYF.

The chain carries TRBV7-2 and TRBJ2-5, with TRBD2 matching over 8 bases. The CDR3 extends over 14 amino acids. The germline V gene has CDR1 SGHTA and CDR2 FQGNSA. With 5 bases clipped from V and 4 bases from J, the junction kept 6 bases outside the gene matches. CDR3: CASSLSGMGETQYF. The CDR3 DNA sequence: TGTGCCAGCAGCCTTAGCGGGATGGGAGAGACCCAGTACTTC. Full variable domain (outside the CDR3, taken from reference TRBV7-2 and TRBJ2-5): GAGVSQSPSNKVTEKGKDVELRCDPISGHTALYWYRQSLGQGLEFLIYFQGNSAPDKSGLPSDRFSAERTGGSVSTLTIQRTQQEDSAVYLCASSLSGMGETQYFGPGTRLLVL.

CDR3 bases: TGCGCCAGCAGTGATTTAGCGGGAGCCCCAGATACGCAGTATTTT. It yields the protein CASSDLAGAPDTQYF. This sequence joins TRBV10-2 and TRBJ2-3; TRBD2 agrees at 9 bases. The junction had 5 bases not matched to a gene; V was cut back by 3 bases and J by 4 bases. This CDR3 has 15 residues. Germline lookup yields CDR1 WSHSY and CDR2 SAAADI.

The V and J genes are TRBV4-1 and TRBJ2-7; the match to TRBD2 covers 10 bases. The CDR3 is made up of 15 amino acids. J lost 6 bases, V lost 4 bases, and 9 bases had no gene match. Germline V lookup: CDR1 MGHRA, CDR2 YSYEKL. The CDR3 here is CASSLGLAALGEQYF. CDR3 coding DNA: TGCGCCAGCAGCCTCGGACTAGCGGCCCTCGGCGAGCAGTACTTC.

The rearrangement joins TRBV30 to TRBJ2-1; 9 bases fit TRBD2. CDR3 length: 15 amino acids. Germline CDR1 and CDR2: GTSNPN and SVGIG (reference sequence). The junction had 7 bases not matched to a gene; V was cut back by 3 bases and J by 4 bases. CDR3 in amino acids: CAWSLLAGVYNEQFF. The CDR3, as DNA: TGTGCCTGGAGCTTACTAGCGGGCGTTTACAATGAGCAGTTCTTC.

V gene TRBV7-9 combines with J gene TRBJ2-1; 7 bases line up with TRBD1. This CDR3 is 17 amino acids long. Germline CDR1 is SEHNR and CDR2 is FQNEAQ (reference sequence). V shed 1 base, J shed 1 base, and the junction held 7 bases outside the gene matches. The chain's CDR3 is CASSLGLHRGSYNEQFF. CDR3 coding DNA: TGTGCCAGCAGCTTAGGACTCCACAGGGGATCCTACAATGAGCAGTTCTTC.

This clone was detected once. V usage is TRBV6-1 and J usage is TRBJ2-2; D possibly corresponds to TRBD2 (6 bases). V lost 1 base to trimming and J lost 3 bases, with 9 bases between them. This CDR3 spans 15 amino acids. Germline-derived CDR1 and CDR2 are MNHNS and SASEGT. The CDR3 reads CASSEGGLYTGELFF. The CDR3 coding sequence is TGTGCCAGCAGTGAAGGGGGACTCTACACCGGGGAGCTGTTTTTT.

J is TRBJ2-5 and V is TRBV5-1; the D gene is possibly TRBD2 (6 bases). This CDR3 has 15 amino acids. CDR1 SGHRS and CDR2 YFSETQ come from the germline V gene. Trimming stripped 4 bases from V and 0 bases from J, with 13 bases between. The DNA of the CDR3 is TGCGCCAGCAGCCTAGACCGGGAGTACCAAGAGACCCAGTACTTC. Translating it yields CASSLDREYQETQYF.

The chain uses TRBV7-2 and TRBJ2-7; 12 bases line up with TRBD2. CDR3 size: 16 residues. Germline CDR1 is SGHTA and CDR2 is FQGNSA. Germline trimming cut 4 bases from V and 1 base from J; bases unmatched to any gene: 5. CDR3 sequence (DNA): TGTGCCAGCAGCTCCTGGACTAGCGGGATATCCTACGAGCAGTACTTC. It translates to CASSSWTSGISYEQYF. Filled out from reference TRBV7-2 and TRBJ2-7, the complete variable domain reads GAGVSQSPSNKVTEKGKDVELRCDPISGHTALYWYRQSLGQGLEFLIYFQGNSAPDKSGLPSDRFSAERTGGSVSTLTIQRTQQEDSAVYLCASSSWTSGISYEQYFGPGTRLTVT.

The V call is TRBV7-9, the J call TRBJ1-6; the D is unclear. CDR1 and CDR2 from the germline V gene are SEHNR and FQNEAQ (reference sequence). V was trimmed by 1 base and J by 6 bases, leaving 7 bases between them. There are 14 residues in the CDR3. The CDR3 bases are TGTGCCAGCAGCTTAGATTGGGCTAATTCACCCCTCCACTTT. Encoded protein: CASSLDWANSPLHF.

The genes are TRBV18 and TRBJ2-3, with 8 bases aligning to TRBD2. In germline, CDR1 is KGHSH, CDR2 LQKENI. The junction had 2 bases not matched to a gene; V was cut back by 2 bases and J by 1 base. This CDR3 has 15 amino acids. The CDR3: CASSPELAGTDTQYF. The CDR3 region has the DNA TGTGCCAGCTCACCAGAACTAGCGGGCACAGATACGCAGTATTTT.